Each of the 21 T cell receptor beta chains below was sequenced from the same sample in a study of PD-1 blockade in classical Hodgkin lymphoma. The method was immunoSEQ multiplex PCR; TCRdb's version includes in-frame clones alone and lacks a portion of them. The profile shows about 19,000 clones, 80% of them singletons. The time point was: cycle 4 day 1 (C4D1), after six to seven weeks of nivolumab. Relapse after autologous stem cell transplantation occurred in every patient, and brentuximab vedotin exposure varied. This specimen was peripheral blood mononuclear cells (PBMCs), taken before the fourth cycle of nivolumab. The receptors come from a human donor with classical Hodgkin lymphoma.

In this sample, this clone turned up a few times. This chain joins TRBV2 and TRBJ1-5; D gene unclear. V gave up 2 bases and J gave up 0 bases, with 8 bases separating them. The CDR3 loop spans 15 amino acids. The germline CDR1 and CDR2 sequences are SNHLY and FYNNEI. This CDR3 reads CASSEQRNSNQPQHF. DNA for the CDR3: TGTGCCAGCAGTGAACAGCGAAATAGCAATCAGCCCCAGCATTTT.

This clone was detected only once. The chain has TRBV9 and TRBJ1-3, with 7 positions matching TRBD1. J gave up 2 bases and V 3 bases, and 5 bases lay outside the gene matches. Germline CDR1 and CDR2: SGDLS and YYNGEE. This CDR3 contains 15 residues. The CDR3: CASSAPQGAGNTIYF. The CDR3, as DNA: TGTGCCAGCAGCGCACCGCAGGGGGCTGGAAACACCATATATTTT.

This sequence joins TRBV28 and TRBJ1-1; no reliable D call. The CDR3 has 13 residues. CDR1 is MDHEN and CDR2 is SYDVKM in the germline V gene. Trimming shortened V by 3 bases and J by 1 base, and 6 bases separated the two germline ends. The CDR3 is CASSFRQNTEAFF. CDR3 DNA sequence: TGTGCCAGCAGTTTCCGGCAGAACACTGAAGCTTTCTTT.

This clone showed up just once. This sequence joins TRBV11-2 and TRBJ2-1, with 10 positions matching TRBD2. Trimming at V came to 5 bases and at J to 4 bases, leaving 11 bases not matched to a gene. This CDR3 contains 17 residues. From germline, CDR1 is SGHAT and CDR2 FQNNGV. In DNA form, the CDR3 reads TGTGCCAGCAGCCGGTTCGAGCGGGGGGGAAGGTACAATGAGCAGTTCTTC. Its translation is CASSRFERGGRYNEQFF.

The V gene is TRBV27, the J gene TRBJ2-1; 7 bases align to TRBD2. J was trimmed by 3 bases and V by 5 bases; bases with no gene match: 4. This CDR3 has 14 residues. CDR1 is MNHEY, CDR2 SMNVEV, per germline (reference sequence). CDR3 bases: TGTGCCAGCAGTCGGGAGCGGGGCTACAATGAGCAGTTCTTC. Protein: CASSRERGYNEQFF.

J is TRBJ1-6 and V is TRBV11-2; D remains ambiguous. CDR3 length: 15 residues. CDR1 and CDR2 (germline): SGHAT, FQNNGV. V lost 6 bases to trimming and J lost 5 bases, with 14 bases between them. The CDR3 sequence: CASSPVGSNNSPLHF. Here the CDR3 DNA reads TGTGCCAGCAGTCCCGTGGGGTCAAATAATTCACCCCTCCACTTT.

This chain links TRBV9 with TRBJ2-4, with a tentative D call TRBD2 (5 bases). The CDR3 contains 17 residues. Germline CDR1 is SGDLS and CDR2 is YYNGEE. Trimming took off 3 bases at V and 0 bases at J, with 16 bases between the two ends. The CDR3 nucleotides are TGTGCCAGCAGCGCGGGAATTACACAAAGAGCCAAAAACATTCAGTACTTC. Translation: CASSAGITQRAKNIQYF.

The rearrangement links TRBV19 to TRBJ2-1; TRBD1 matches 10 bases. This CDR3 spans 14 amino acids. From germline, CDR1 is LNHDA and CDR2 SQIVND (reference sequence). The trim removed 9 bases at V and 8 bases at J, leaving 10 bases unmatched. The CDR3 DNA sequence: TGTGCCAGCCGGGGACAGGGGATGGTCGATGAGCAGTTCTTC. It codes for CASRGQGMVDEQFF.

The V call is TRBV9, the J call TRBJ2-3; 11 bases align to TRBD2. The CDR3 spans 15 residues. Germline CDR1 and CDR2: SGDLS and YYNGEE. The junction had 2 bases not matched to a gene; V was cut back by 4 bases and J by 1 base. CDR3 in amino acids: CASSISGGGTDTQYF. CDR3 DNA: TGTGCCAGCAGCATTAGCGGGGGGGGCACAGATACGCAGTATTTT.

This chain connects TRBV28 to TRBJ1-4; D remains unclear. V was trimmed by 1 base and J by 0 bases, leaving 3 bases between them. The CDR3 length is 14 residues. Per the germline V gene, CDR1 is MDHEN and CDR2 is SYDVKM. CDR3 DNA: TGTGCCAGCAGTTTATCGGCAACTAATGAAAAACTGTTTTTT. This encodes CASSLSATNEKLFF.

The chain joins TRBV5-8 to TRBJ2-7, with D perhaps matching TRBD1 (5 bases). The CDR3 extends over 13 amino acids. Trimming pared 1 base from V and 2 bases from J, leaving 7 bases between. CDR1 is SGHTS and CDR2 is YDEGEE in the germline V gene. CDR3 in amino acids: CASSLQGPYEQYV. The CDR3 coding sequence is TGTGCCAGCAGCTTGCAGGGTCCCTACGAGCAGTACGTC.

This clone has only one observation. J is TRBJ2-1 and V is TRBV28; 7 bases match TRBD1. V dropped 6 bases and J dropped 9; count of bases not matched to a gene: 29. Looked up from germline, CDR1 is MDHEN and CDR2 is SYDVKM. The CDR3 runs to 20 residues. CDR3 sequence (DNA): TGTGCCAGCAGATACCAATTAGGGGGCGGCAGCGCCGTTCTTGGGCGTGAGCAGTTCTTC. It translates to CASRYQLGGGSAVLGREQFF.

The chain carries TRBV10-3 and TRBJ1-1; 8 bases map to TRBD1. Germline V gene data show CDR1 as ENHRY and CDR2 as SYGVKD. The CDR3 has 16 amino acids. V was clipped by 0 bases and J by 1 base; unmatched bases: 4. CDR3 bases: TGTGCCATCAGTGAGTCGACAGGGGCTAAGAACACTGAAGCTTTCTTT. As protein: CAISESTGAKNTEAFF.

The CDR3 spells CASNPQGSYTEAFF. Here the CDR3 DNA reads TGTGCCAGCAACCCACAGGGGTCGTACACTGAAGCTTTCTTT. The chain employs TRBV6-6 and TRBJ1-1; 7 nucleotides match TRBD1. With V trimmed by 7 bases and J by 3 bases, 8 bases remained unmatched. The V gene's germline CDR1 is MNHNY and CDR2 SVGAGI (reference sequence). The CDR3 spans 14 residues.

The chain employs TRBV7-2 and TRBJ2-1; a possible D gene is TRBD1 (7 bases). The CDR3 extends over 14 amino acids. Trimming took 2 bases from V and 8 from J, leaving 13 bases between them. Germline CDR1 SGHTA, CDR2 FQGNSA. The CDR3 sequence is CASSLIQGDYEQFF. In DNA form, the CDR3 reads TGTGCCAGCAGCTTAATCCAGGGGGACTATGAGCAGTTCTTC.

This chain connects TRBV6-1 to TRBJ2-7; D unclear. V lost 6 bases and J 0 bases, leaving 15 bases between the germline ends. The CDR3 length is 15 residues. Germline CDR1 and CDR2: MNHNS and SASEGT. CDR3 nucleotides: TGTGCCAGCAGACAAGACAACGCGTTCTCCTACGAGCAGTACTTC. Translating it yields CASRQDNAFSYEQYF.

This clone was seen only a few times. J is TRBJ1-5 and V is TRBV10-3, with unresolved D. The V gene's germline CDR1 is ENHRY and CDR2 SYGVKD. The CDR3 sequence is 13 residues long. V was trimmed by 4 bases and J by 4 bases, leaving 8 bases between them. The DNA of the CDR3 is TGTGCCATCAGTGGGTCGGTAAATCAGCCCCAGCATTTT. This gives the protein CAISGSVNQPQHF.

The rearrangement joins TRBV27 to TRBJ2-7; D not resolved. V gave up 8 bases and J gave up 0 bases, with 14 bases separating them. Germline values: CDR1 MNHEY, CDR2 SMNVEV (reference sequence). The CDR3 covers 14 residues. DNA for the CDR3: TGTGCCAGCCCGCGGCAAACTACCTCCTACGAGCAGTACGTC. It translates to CASPRQTTSYEQYV.

J is TRBJ1-2 and V is TRBV6-5; 7 nucleotides align to TRBD1. There are 16 residues in the CDR3. Germline CDR1 MNHEY, CDR2 SVGAGI. The V gene end was trimmed by 3 bases and the J gene end by 6 bases; junction bases not matched to a gene: 13. CDR3 region: CASSYQPPQGSDGYTF. CDR3 DNA sequence: TGTGCCAGCAGTTATCAACCCCCACAGGGGTCCGATGGCTACACCTTC.

This chain uses TRBV4-3 with TRBJ1-1; 7 bases fit TRBD1. The CDR3 has 14 amino acids. Germline values: CDR1 LGHNA, CDR2 YSLEER. V lost 2 bases to trimming and J lost 4 bases; unmatched junction nucleotides: 4. The CDR3, as DNA: TGCGCCAGCAGCCAATACAGGGGAATCACTGAAGCTTTCTTT. It yields the protein CASSQYRGITEAFF.

The genes are TRBV2 and TRBJ2-3, with TRBD1 matching 8 bases. CDR3 length: 14 residues. The V gene's germline CDR1 is SNHLY and CDR2 FYNNEI. Trimming took 7 bases from V and 11 from J; bases not matched to a gene: 14. For the CDR3, the DNA is TGTGCCAGCACCAATACACCCGACAGGGGTCGGCAGTATTTT. It translates to CASTNTPDRGRQYF.